Each of the 18 T cell receptor beta chains below was sequenced from the same sample in a study of blood T cell repertoires in COVID-19. Using immunoSEQ multiplex PCR, the repertoire was profiled, and TCRdb retains in-frame clones only, with some absent. The table includes about 260,000 clones, about 90% detected once. The sample comprised PBMCs or T cells enriched from blood (not recorded which). These TCRs come from a woman aged 40 to 49 who had been exposed to COVID-19.

The chain is built from TRBV4-2 and TRBJ2-1; 10 nucleotides match TRBD2. The germline gives CDR1 LGHNA, CDR2 YNFKEQ. The CDR3 is 17 amino acids. V was clipped by 4 bases and J by 9 bases; unmatched bases: 15. Written as DNA, the CDR3 is TGTGCCAGCAGCCCCCAACCCCCAGCGGGAGGGCCGGGTGAGCAGTTCTTC. It is translated as CASSPQPPAGGPGEQFF.

The V and J genes are TRBV7-9 and TRBJ1-2; TRBD1 might be the D (5 bases). The CDR3 has 12 amino acids. Germline CDR1 SEHNR, CDR2 FQNEAQ (reference sequence). Trimming removed 2 bases from V and 4 bases from J, with 5 bases in between. The CDR3 region is CASSLRGYGYTF. The CDR3 DNA sequence: TGTGCCAGCAGCTTAAGGGGCTATGGCTACACCTTC.

The rearrangement joins TRBV3-1 (or the pseudogene TRBV3-2) to TRBJ1-2, with 8 nucleotides matching TRBD1. V lost 1 base to trimming and J lost 4 bases; unmatched junction nucleotides: 8. This CDR3 has 16 amino acids. Germline assignment: CDR1 LGHDT and CDR2 YNNKEL (reference sequence). CDR3 region: CASSQVGPGQVYGYTF. The CDR3 DNA follows: TGTGCCAGCAGCCAAGTCGGACCGGGACAGGTCTATGGCTACACCTTC.

V is TRBV2 and J is TRBJ2-3; tentatively, D is TRBD2 (6 bases). Germline CDR1 reads SNHLY; CDR2 reads FYNNEI. The CDR3 contains 13 residues. The V end lost 5 bases, the J end lost 6 bases, and 12 bases lay between the germline ends. In DNA form, the CDR3 reads TGTGCCAGCAGTACCGGGACTCGGGATACGCAGTATTTT. Its translation is CASSTGTRDTQYF.

This chain uses TRBV3-1 (or the pseudogene TRBV3-2) with TRBJ1-2; 8 bases fit TRBD1. This CDR3 spans 13 amino acids. Germline V gene sequence: CDR1 LGHDT, CDR2 YNNKEL (reference sequence). With V trimmed by 4 bases and J by 7 bases, 5 bases remained unmatched. The CDR3 coding sequence is TGTGCCAGCAGCCTTACAGGGGGTCTTGGCTACACCTTC. Protein: CASSLTGGLGYTF.

V gene TRBV24-1 combines with J gene TRBJ2-1, with D maybe TRBD1 (5 bases). The V gene's germline CDR1 is KGHDR and CDR2 SFDVKD. The CDR3 is 12 residues long. Trimming removed 9 bases at V and 4 bases at J, with 9 bases between. The DNA of the CDR3 is TGTGCCACCCTAGACAGATACAATGAGCAGTTCTTC. It is translated as CATLDRYNEQFF.

The table lists this clone with a count of one. The rearrangement uses TRBV28 and TRBJ1-2; 8 bases map to TRBD1. The V gene's germline CDR1 is MDHEN and CDR2 SYDVKM. This CDR3 contains 15 residues. The V segment lost 7 bases and the J segment 7 bases; nucleotides outside the gene matches: 14. For the CDR3, the DNA is TGTGCCAGCACCCTATCCGTGACAGGGGCGGTTGGCTACACCTTC. It specifies CASTLSVTGAVGYTF.

The CDR3 reads CASSLLLVGANTEAFF. The CDR3 DNA reads TGTGCCAGCAGTCTTTTATTGGTAGGGGCGAACACTGAAGCTTTCTTT. This chain links TRBV28 with TRBJ1-1, with D perhaps TRBD1 (5 bases). The germline V and J ends were trimmed by 5 bases and 1 base, with 17 bases remaining between them. This CDR3 is built from 16 residues. CDR1 and CDR2 from the germline V gene are MDHEN and SYDVKM.

The rearrangement uses TRBV11-3 and TRBJ2-5; D gene unclear. The CDR3 has 11 residues. Germline V gene data show CDR1 as SGHNT and CDR2 as YENEEA. Trimming took 5 bases from V and 5 from J, leaving 6 bases between them. The CDR3, as DNA: TGTGCCAGCAGCCCCGGGGAGACCCAGTACTTC. It codes for CASSPGETQYF.

CDR3 sequence (DNA): TGTGCCAGCAGAGGGACAGGGCTTATCGGGGAGCTGTTTTTT. It yields the protein CASRGTGLIGELFF. This rearrangement joins TRBV7-2 to TRBJ2-2; 9 positions agree with TRBD1. CDR1 is SGHTA and CDR2 is FQGNSA in the germline V gene. V shed 6 bases and J 7 bases; nucleotides not matched to a gene: 6. The CDR3 contains 14 residues.

The count of this clone is one. V usage is TRBV5-5 and J usage is TRBJ2-7, with 7 bases identical to TRBD1. Germline V lookup: CDR1 SGHKS, CDR2 YYEKEE (reference sequence). Losses at the gene ends were 1 base for V and 3 bases for J; bases not matched to a gene: 10. This CDR3 region has 16 residues. CDR3 in DNA: TGTGCCAGCAGCTTGTACTCGGGACAGTATCTCTACGAGCAGTACTTC. As protein: CASSLYSGQYLYEQYF.

The chain uses TRBV15 and TRBJ2-6, with a tentative D call TRBD1 (6 bases). CDR1 is LNHNV and CDR2 is YYDKDF in the germline V gene (reference sequence). Trimming cost V 4 bases and J 3 bases, with 13 bases left between them. This CDR3 comprises 16 residues. The CDR3 reads CATSNQQGDGANVLTF. CDR3 coding DNA: TGTGCCACCAGCAACCAACAGGGTGATGGGGCCAACGTCCTGACTTTC.

The rearrangement links TRBV19 to TRBJ1-1; D is ambiguous. With 7 bases removed from V and 1 base from J, the gap between germline ends came to 19 bases. CDR3 length: 16 residues. Germline assignment: CDR1 LNHDA and CDR2 SQIVND (reference sequence). CDR3: CASTPISGKGNTEAFF. In DNA, the CDR3 is TGTGCCAGTACCCCAATTTCGGGAAAGGGGAACACTGAAGCTTTCTTT.

This clone was detected once. The V call is TRBV2, the J call TRBJ1-1, with D uncertain. The CDR3 is made up of 14 amino acids. In germline, CDR1 is SNHLY, CDR2 FYNNEI. The V end lost 5 bases, the J end lost 0 bases, and 10 bases lay between the germline ends. CDR3 in amino acids: CASSLRSMNTEAFF. For the CDR3, the DNA is TGTGCCAGCAGTTTAAGGAGCATGAACACTGAAGCTTTCTTT.

This clone was seen a single time. The rearrangement uses TRBV27 and TRBJ1-5; the D is unclear. CDR1 is MNHEY, CDR2 SMNVEV, per germline (reference sequence). V lost 4 bases to trimming and J lost 5 bases, with 9 bases between them. The CDR3 loop spans 13 amino acids. The CDR3 DNA follows: TGTGCCAGCAGTTGGAGTGTGGATCAGCCCCAGCATTTT. Amino acids: CASSWSVDQPQHF.

This sequence joins TRBV7-9 and TRBJ1-2; maybe TRBD1 (6 bases). Between the trimmed V and J ends, which lost 1 base and 4 bases, there was a span of 13 bases. Per germline, CDR1 SEHNR and CDR2 FQNEAQ (reference sequence). The CDR3 covers 15 residues. In nucleotides, the CDR3 is TGTGCCAGCAGCTTAGGAACAGGGAAGGGCTATGGCTACACCTTC. It encodes CASSLGTGKGYGYTF.

This clone has just one count. V usage is TRBV5-5 and J usage is TRBJ2-3, with D tentatively TRBD1 (8 bases). V was shortened by 3 bases and J by 8 bases, with 22 bases between the two germline ends. Germline loops: CDR1 SGHKS, CDR2 YYEKEE (reference sequence). CDR3 length: 16 residues. This CDR3 is CASSYGQGGPRGTQYF. The CDR3 nucleotides are TGTGCCAGCAGCTACGGACAGGGAGGGCCGAGGGGTACGCAGTATTTT. The full variable domain, in which reference TRBV5-5 and TRBJ2-3 provide the parts outside the CDR3, is DAGVTQSPTHLIKTRGQQVTLRCSPISGHKSVSWYQQVLGQGPQFIFQYYEKEERGRGNFPDRFSARQFPNYSSELNVNALLLGDSALYLCASSYGQGGPRGTQYFGPGTRLTVL.

The chain is built from TRBV24-1 and TRBJ2-1; 9 nucleotides agree with TRBD1. Germline CDR1 is KGHDR and CDR2 is SFDVKD. This CDR3 has 18 amino acids. After removal of 5 bases from V and 6 bases from J, the junction contained 16 bases not matched to a gene. CDR3: CATSGHADYRDRVNEQFF. The CDR3 region has the DNA TGTGCCACCAGTGGGCATGCGGACTACCGGGACAGGGTCAATGAGCAGTTCTTC.